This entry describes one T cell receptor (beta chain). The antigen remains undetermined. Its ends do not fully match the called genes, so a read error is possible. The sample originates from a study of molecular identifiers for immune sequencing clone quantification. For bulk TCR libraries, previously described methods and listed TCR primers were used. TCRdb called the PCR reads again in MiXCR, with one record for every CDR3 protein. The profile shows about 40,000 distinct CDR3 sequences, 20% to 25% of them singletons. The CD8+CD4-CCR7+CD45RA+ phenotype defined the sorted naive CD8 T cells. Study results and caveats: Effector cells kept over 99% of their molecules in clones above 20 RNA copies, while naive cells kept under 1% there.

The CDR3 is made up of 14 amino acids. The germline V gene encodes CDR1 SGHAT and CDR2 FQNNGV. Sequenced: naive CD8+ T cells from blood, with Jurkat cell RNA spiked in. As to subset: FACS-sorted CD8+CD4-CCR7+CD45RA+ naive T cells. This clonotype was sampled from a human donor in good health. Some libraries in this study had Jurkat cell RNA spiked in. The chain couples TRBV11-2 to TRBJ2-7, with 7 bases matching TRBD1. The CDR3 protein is CGSSEDRTLGEQYF. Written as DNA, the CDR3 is TGTGGCAGCAGCGAGGACAGGACACTTGGGGAGCAGTACTTC.